These 17 T cell receptor beta chains were sequenced from one sample in a study of cytomegalovirus exposure and HLA in healthy donors. The PCR contained 60 Vbeta and 13 Jbeta primers. The method was immunoSEQ multiplex PCR; TCRdb's version includes in-frame clones alone and lacks a portion of them. The table lists tens of thousands of clones, roughly 76% of them singletons. The sample comprised PBMCs. Receptors were obtained from a woman aged 40-49 years in good health and CMV-seropositive.

This chain connects TRBV30 to TRBJ2-7; D gene uncertain. The CDR3 is 14 amino acids. Germline V gives CDR1 GTSNPN, CDR2 SVGIG (reference sequence). V dropped 5 bases and J dropped 2 bases, with 16 bases sitting between them. The CDR3 loop reads CAWGLLPLAYEQYF. The CDR3, as DNA: TGTGCCTGGGGCCTCCTCCCTCTAGCCTACGAGCAGTACTTC.

Of note for this clone: Distinct nucleotide sequences in the sample also encode this CDR3. The CDR3 bases are TGTGCCAGCAGCGTTGGGCAGGGCAATGAAAAACTGTTTTTT. It yields the protein CASSVGQGNEKLFF. This rearrangement joins TRBV9 to TRBJ1-4, with D perhaps TRBD1 (5 bases). The V end was cut by 2 bases, the J end by 5 bases, with 10 bases between. Per germline, CDR1 SGDLS and CDR2 YYNGEE. The CDR3 extends over 14 amino acids.

The chain carries TRBV2 and TRBJ2-7; 9 positions match TRBD1. Germline V gene sequence: CDR1 SNHLY, CDR2 FYNNEI. With 4 bases clipped from V and 2 bases from J, the junction kept 6 bases outside the gene matches. The CDR3 consists of 15 residues. This chain's CDR3 is CASSVGTGTTYEQYF. The CDR3 DNA is TGTGCCAGCAGTGTCGGGACAGGGACAACCTACGAGCAGTACTTC. The entire variable domain, with the rest obtained from reference TRBV2 and TRBJ2-7, is as follows: EPEVTQTPSHQVTQMGQEVILRCVPISNHLYFYWYRQILGQKVEFLVSFYNNEISEKSEIFDDQFSVERPDGSNFTLKIRSTKLEDSAMYFCASSVGTGTTYEQYFGPGTRLTVT.

V gene TRBV5-1 combines with J gene TRBJ1-2; 7 bases are shared with TRBD1. The CDR3 loop spans 13 amino acids. Trimming took 5 bases from V and 6 from J; bases not matched to a gene: 7. Germline CDR1 reads SGHRS; CDR2 reads YFSETQ. CDR3 nucleotides: TGCGCCAGCAGTTTCGACAGGGTCAATGGCTACACCTTC. Its protein product is CASSFDRVNGYTF. The full variable domain, completed using reference TRBV5-1 and TRBJ1-2, is KAGVTQTPRYLIKTRGQQVTLSCSPISGHRSVSWYQQTPGQGLQFLFEYFSETQRNKGNFPGRFSGRQFSNSRSEMNVSTLELGDSALYLCASSFDRVNGYTFGSGTRLTVV.

The chain recombines TRBV19 with TRBJ1-2; D remains unclear. Germline values: CDR1 LNHDA, CDR2 SQIVND (reference sequence). Trimming removed 0 bases from V and 1 base from J, with 3 bases in between. The CDR3 is 13 amino acids. CDR3 DNA sequence: TGTGCCAGTAGTATAGACAGTAACTATGGCTACACCTTC. This encodes CASSIDSNYGYTF.

The table lists this clone with a count of one. The CDR3 spells CASSPSPGLAGISYGYTF. The DNA for the CDR3 is TGTGCCAGCAGCCCGTCCCCGGGCCTGGCAGGGATTAGCTATGGCTACACCTTC. The V gene is TRBV7-6, the J gene TRBJ1-2, with TRBD1 as a possible D gene (5 bases). Per the germline V gene, CDR1 is SGHVS and CDR2 is FNYEAQ. V was trimmed by 5 bases and J by 4 bases, leaving 26 bases between them. The CDR3 spans 18 residues.

The gene calls are TRBV2 and TRBJ1-1; a possible D gene is TRBD1 (5 bases). The V and J ends lost 2 bases and 4 bases respectively, with 14 bases between them. Germline CDR1 reads SNHLY; CDR2 reads FYNNEI. The CDR3 extends over 15 amino acids. DNA for the CDR3: TGTGCCAGCAGTGAACAAGGGGCCGTTAGCACTGAAGCTTTCTTT. Translated: CASSEQGAVSTEAFF. Full variable domain (rest looked up from reference TRBV2 and TRBJ1-1): EPEVTQTPSHQVTQMGQEVILRCVPISNHLYFYWYRQILGQKVEFLVSFYNNEISEKSEIFDDQFSVERPDGSNFTLKIRSTKLEDSAMYFCASSEQGAVSTEAFFGQGTRLTVV.

This clone was counted once. The gene calls are TRBV12-5 and TRBJ1-4; perhaps TRBD1 as D (5 bases). The V and J ends lost 7 bases and 7 bases respectively, with 10 bases between them. The germline gives CDR1 LGHNT, CDR2 FRNRAP. The CDR3 is 12 amino acids. The CDR3 nucleotides are TGTGCTAGTGCAGGGTTTGGTGAAAAACTGTTTTTT. Translated, it gives CASAGFGEKLFF.

This clone came up a few times. V and J are TRBV5-1 and TRBJ1-1; the D gene is possibly TRBD1 (5 bases). Trimming left V 2 bases short and J 1 base short, with 9 bases between. The germline CDR1 and CDR2 sequences are SGHRS and YFSETQ. The CDR3 length is 14 residues. CDR3 coding DNA: TGCGCCAGCAGCTTCGGGACTTGGAACACTGAAGCTTTCTTT. As protein: CASSFGTWNTEAFF.

The V call is TRBV5-4, the J call TRBJ2-2; D might be TRBD1 (6 bases). The germline V gene encodes CDR1 SGHNT and CDR2 YYREEE (reference sequence). This CDR3 spans 15 amino acids. Between the trimmed V and J ends, which lost 3 bases and 4 bases, there was a span of 13 bases. The CDR3 DNA follows: TGTGCCAGCAGCTCCGAGCCAGGGGCCACCGGGGAGCTGTTTTTT. It specifies CASSSEPGATGELFF.

This clone showed up just a few times. The DNA of the CDR3 is TGTGCCAGCAGCGTCAGGGCTGAATACGGCTACACCTTC. Residues: CASSVRAEYGYTF. The chain joins TRBV7-3 to TRBJ1-2, with a possible D match to TRBD1 (5 bases). This CDR3 is built from 13 residues. V was clipped by 5 bases and J by 8 bases, with 15 bases between them. The germline gives CDR1 SGHTA, CDR2 FQGTGA.

V gene TRBV4-1 combines with J gene TRBJ1-6; D possibly corresponds to TRBD1 (6 bases). There are 16 residues in the CDR3. Germline CDR1 reads MGHRA; CDR2 reads YSYEKL. Trimming pared 4 bases from V and 5 bases from J, leaving 15 bases between. Here the CDR3 reads CASSPIGGGNNSPLHF. Here the CDR3 DNA reads TGCGCCAGCAGCCCCATAGGCGGGGGCAATAATTCACCCCTCCACTTT.

This clone was found once. J is TRBJ2-7 and V is TRBV5-6; 8 nucleotides align to TRBD2. Per the germline V gene, CDR1 is SGHDT and CDR2 is YYEEEE. After removal of 0 bases from V and 6 bases from J, the junction contained 20 bases not matched to a gene. This CDR3 region has 19 residues. The CDR3 region is CASSLGRLAGPSPPREQYF. CDR3 nucleotide sequence: TGTGCCAGCAGCTTGGGTCGCCTAGCGGGCCCTAGTCCCCCCCGCGAGCAGTACTTC. Combining the CDR3 with reference TRBV5-6 and TRBJ2-7 gives the whole variable domain DAGVTQSPTHLIKTRGQQVTLRCSPKSGHDTVSWYQQALGQGPQFIFQYYEEEERQRGNFPDRFSGHQFPNYSSELNVNALLLGDSALYLCASSLGRLAGPSPPREQYFGPGTRLTVT.

The chain is built from TRBV10-3 and TRBJ2-1; 9 bases align to TRBD2. Germline values: CDR1 ENHRY, CDR2 SYGVKD. The CDR3 runs 14 residues. Unmatched junction bases numbered 6, after V lost 8 bases and J lost 4 bases. CDR3 residues: CAIESGGQYNEQFF. CDR3 in DNA: TGTGCCATCGAGAGCGGGGGGCAGTACAATGAGCAGTTCTTC.

The chain employs TRBV6-5 and TRBJ1-1; TRBD1 agrees at 7 bases. The CDR3 sequence is 13 residues long. Germline V CDR1 and CDR2: MNHEY, SVGAGI. V shed 5 bases and J 7 bases; nucleotides not matched to a gene: 7. CDR3 residues: CASSKLRTGEAFF. The CDR3 nucleotides are TGTGCCAGCAGTAAGTTACGGACAGGTGAAGCTTTCTTT.

The chain carries TRBV13 and TRBJ1-3; D remains ambiguous. The CDR3 has 13 amino acids. The V gene lost 7 bases and the J gene lost 2 bases, with 9 bases spanning the gap. Germline-derived CDR1 and CDR2 are PRHDT and FYEKMQ (reference sequence). The CDR3 DNA reads as TGTGCCAGCACCATAGTGGCTGGAAACACCATATATTTT. The encoded protein is CASTIVAGNTIYF.

Concerning this clone: It is unclear where the CDR3 begins or ends on the DNA, so no DNA is shown, and the CDR3 is as TCRdb lists it. The rearrangement joins TRBV7-5 to TRBJ2-7; the table's D call TRBD2 went unverified against the DNA. TRBV7-5 constitutes a pseudogene. Termini included, the CDR3 measures 15 amino acids. The CDR3 spells CARSLVGGGAYEQYF.